This T cell receptor beta chain was sequenced in a study of OX40 agonist ivuxolimab in advanced cancers. With V trimmed by 5 bases and J by 1 base, 8 bases remained unmatched. Germline V gives CDR1 SSHAT, CDR2 FNYEAQ (reference sequence). The CDR3 extends over 16 amino acids. Sequencing was performed with immunoSEQ multiplex PCR; in TCRdb, only in-frame clones are kept and a portion is missing. The sample has around 71,000 clones, 86% seen once. The clonotype was recovered from an adult with an advanced solid tumor such as melanoma, head and neck, liver or kidney cancer. The sample was CD4+ or CD8+ T cells sorted from blood, taken in a trial of the OX40 agonist ivuxolimab. The chain has TRBV7-7 and TRBJ2-5; 9 nucleotides agree with TRBD2. The CDR3 sequence: CASSPPSGMGQETQYF. The DNA of the CDR3 is TGTGCCAGCAGCCCACCTAGCGGGATGGGCCAAGAGACCCAGTACTTC.